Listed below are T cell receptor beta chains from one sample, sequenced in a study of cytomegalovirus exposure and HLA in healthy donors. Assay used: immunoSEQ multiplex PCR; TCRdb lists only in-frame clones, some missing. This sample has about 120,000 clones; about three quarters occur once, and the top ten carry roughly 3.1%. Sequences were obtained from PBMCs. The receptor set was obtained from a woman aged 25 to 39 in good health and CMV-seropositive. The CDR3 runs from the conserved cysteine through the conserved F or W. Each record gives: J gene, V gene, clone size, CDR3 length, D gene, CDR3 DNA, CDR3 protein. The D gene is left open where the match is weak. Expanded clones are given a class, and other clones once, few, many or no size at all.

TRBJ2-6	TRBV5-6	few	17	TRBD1	TGTGCCAGCAGCTGGGACAGGGGAACCTCTGGGGCCAACGTCCTGACTTTC	CASSWDRGTSGANVLTF
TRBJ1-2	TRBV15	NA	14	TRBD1	TGTGCCACCAGCAGACAGGGGGCAAACTATGGCTACACCTTC	CATSRQGANYGYTF
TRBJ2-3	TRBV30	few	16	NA	TGTGCCTGGAGAACGACAGGGAGGAAAAGCACAGATACGCAGTATTTT	CAWRTTGRKSTDTQYF
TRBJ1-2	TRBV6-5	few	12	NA	TGTGCCAGCAGTTACGAGGGCCGTGGCTACACCTTC	CASSYEGRGYTF
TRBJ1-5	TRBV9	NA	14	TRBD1	TGTGCCAGCAGCGCGGGGACAGGAAATCAGCCCCAGCATTTT	CASSAGTGNQPQHF
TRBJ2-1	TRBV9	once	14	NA	TGTGCCAGCAGCGCGAGGGACTCCAGGTCTGAGCAGTTCTTC	CASSARDSRSEQFF
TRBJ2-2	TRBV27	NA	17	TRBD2	TGTGCCAGCAGTTTATTGACTAGCGGGGCGAACACCGGGGAGCTGTTTTTT	CASSLLTSGANTGELFF
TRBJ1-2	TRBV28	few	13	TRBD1	TGTGCCAGCAGACTGGGACAGAACTATGGCTACACCTTC	CASRLGQNYGYTF
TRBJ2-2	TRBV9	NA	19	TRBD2	TGTGCCAGCAGCGTAGGGGCCGGGACTAGCGGGCGAAACACCGGGGAGCTGTTTTTT	CASSVGAGTSGRNTGELFF
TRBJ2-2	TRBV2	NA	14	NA	TGTGCCAGCAGCCAAGAACAGAGCACCGGGGAGCTGTTTTTT	CASSQEQSTGELFF
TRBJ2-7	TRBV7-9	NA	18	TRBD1	TGTGCCAGCAGCTTAACTCGGGTGTCGTCGAGACAGGGGAAAGAGCAGTACTTC	CASSLTRVSSRQGKEQYF
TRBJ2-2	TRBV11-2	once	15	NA	TGTGCCAGCAGCCCCCAGAGGGGGTTTTCCGGGGAGCTGTTTTTT	CASSPQRGFSGELFF
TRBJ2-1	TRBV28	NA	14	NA	TGTGCCAGCAGAGAACAGAGCTCCTACAATGAGCAGTTCTTC	CASREQSSYNEQFF
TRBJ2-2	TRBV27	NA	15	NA	TGTGCCAGCAGTTTAATGGCTAGCCAGCCCGGGGAGCTGTTTTTT	CASSLMASQPGELFF
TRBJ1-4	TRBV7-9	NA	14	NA	TGTGCCAGCAGCCTTGGGGCAGGTGGGGAAAAACTGTTTTTT	CASSLGAGGEKLFF
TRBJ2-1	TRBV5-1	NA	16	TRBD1	TGCGCCAGCAGCTTGTCCGGGACAGGGAATTACAATGAGCAGTTCTTC	CASSLSGTGNYNEQFF
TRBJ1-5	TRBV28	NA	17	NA	TGTGCCAGCACGCGAGACGTGCGGCAGCGGCTCAATCAGCCCCAGCATTTT	CASTRDVRQRLNQPQHF